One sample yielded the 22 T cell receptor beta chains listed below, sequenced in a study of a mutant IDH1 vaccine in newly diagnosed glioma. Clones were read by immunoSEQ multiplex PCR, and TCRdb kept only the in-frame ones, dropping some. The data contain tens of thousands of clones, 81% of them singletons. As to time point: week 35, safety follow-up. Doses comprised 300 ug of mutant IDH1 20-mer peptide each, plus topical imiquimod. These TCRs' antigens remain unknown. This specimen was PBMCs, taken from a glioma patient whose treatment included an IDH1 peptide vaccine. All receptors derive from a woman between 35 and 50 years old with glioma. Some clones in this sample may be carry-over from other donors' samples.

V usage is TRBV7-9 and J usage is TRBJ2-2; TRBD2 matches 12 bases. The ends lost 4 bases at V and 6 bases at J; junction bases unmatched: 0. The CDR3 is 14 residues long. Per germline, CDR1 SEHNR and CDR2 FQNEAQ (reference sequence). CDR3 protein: CASSSSGRAGELFF. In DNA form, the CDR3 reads TGTGCCAGCAGCTCTAGCGGGAGGGCCGGGGAGCTGTTTTTT.

CDR3 amino acids: CASSPRTGGRDEQYF. The CDR3 region has the DNA TGTGCCAGCAGTCCCAGGACAGGGGGCAGGGACGAGCAGTACTTC. The chain uses TRBV28 and TRBJ2-7, with 11 bases aligning to TRBD1. V trimming: 5 bases; J trimming: 5 bases; junction bases outside the gene matches: 8. Germline CDR1 and CDR2: MDHEN and SYDVKM. CDR3 length equals 15 residues.

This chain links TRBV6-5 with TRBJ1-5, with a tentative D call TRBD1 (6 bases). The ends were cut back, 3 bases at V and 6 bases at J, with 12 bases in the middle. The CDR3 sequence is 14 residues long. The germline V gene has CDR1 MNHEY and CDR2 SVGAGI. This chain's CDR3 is CASSYQQGVQPQHF. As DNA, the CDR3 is TGTGCCAGCAGTTATCAACAGGGAGTTCAGCCCCAGCATTTT.

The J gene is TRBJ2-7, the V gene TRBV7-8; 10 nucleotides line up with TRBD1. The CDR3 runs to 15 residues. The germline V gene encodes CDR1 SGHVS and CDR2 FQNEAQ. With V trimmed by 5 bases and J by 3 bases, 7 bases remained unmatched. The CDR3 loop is CASSRDRGKDYEQYF. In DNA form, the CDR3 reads TGTGCCAGCAGCCGGGACAGGGGTAAGGACTACGAGCAGTACTTC.

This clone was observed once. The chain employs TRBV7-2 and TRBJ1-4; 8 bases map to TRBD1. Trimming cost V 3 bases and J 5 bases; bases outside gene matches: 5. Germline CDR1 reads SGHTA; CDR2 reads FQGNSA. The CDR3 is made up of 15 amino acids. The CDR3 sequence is CASSFGDRRNEKLFF. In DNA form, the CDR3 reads TGTGCCAGCAGCTTCGGGGACAGGCGGAATGAAAAACTGTTTTTT.

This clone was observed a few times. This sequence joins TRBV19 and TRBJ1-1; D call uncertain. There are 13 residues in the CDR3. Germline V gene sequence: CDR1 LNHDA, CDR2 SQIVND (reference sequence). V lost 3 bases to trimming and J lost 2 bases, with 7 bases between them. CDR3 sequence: CASSIRDNTEAFF. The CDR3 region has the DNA TGTGCCAGTAGTATTAGGGATAACACTGAAGCTTTCTTT.

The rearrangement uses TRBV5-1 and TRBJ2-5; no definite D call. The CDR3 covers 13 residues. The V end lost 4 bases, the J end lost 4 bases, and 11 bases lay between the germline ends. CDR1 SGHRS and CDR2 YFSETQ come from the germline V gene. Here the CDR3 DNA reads TGCGCCAGCAGCCCGGTTGGACCAGAGACCCAGTACTTC. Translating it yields CASSPVGPETQYF.

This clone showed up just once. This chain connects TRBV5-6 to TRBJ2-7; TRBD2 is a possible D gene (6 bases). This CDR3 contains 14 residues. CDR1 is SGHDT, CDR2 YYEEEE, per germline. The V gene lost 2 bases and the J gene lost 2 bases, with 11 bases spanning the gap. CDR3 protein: CASSFWAGTYEQYF. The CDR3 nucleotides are TGTGCCAGCAGCTTTTGGGCGGGAACCTACGAGCAGTACTTC.

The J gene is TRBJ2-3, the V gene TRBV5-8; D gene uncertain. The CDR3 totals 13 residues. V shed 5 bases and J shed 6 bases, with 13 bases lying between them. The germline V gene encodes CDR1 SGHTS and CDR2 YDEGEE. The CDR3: CASSLNHRDTQYF. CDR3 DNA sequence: TGTGCCAGCAGTTTGAACCATAGGGATACGCAGTATTTT.

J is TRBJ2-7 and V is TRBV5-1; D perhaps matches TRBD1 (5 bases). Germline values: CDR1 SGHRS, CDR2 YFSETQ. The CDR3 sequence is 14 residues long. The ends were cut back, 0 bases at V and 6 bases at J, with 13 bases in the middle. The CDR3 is CASSLDRTVGEQYF. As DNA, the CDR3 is TGCGCCAGCAGCTTGGACAGGACGGTTGGCGAGCAGTACTTC. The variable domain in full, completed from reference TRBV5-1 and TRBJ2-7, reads KAGVTQTPRYLIKTRGQQVTLSCSPISGHRSVSWYQQTPGQGLQFLFEYFSETQRNKGNFPGRFSGRQFSNSRSEMNVSTLELGDSALYLCASSLDRTVGEQYFGPGTRLTVT.

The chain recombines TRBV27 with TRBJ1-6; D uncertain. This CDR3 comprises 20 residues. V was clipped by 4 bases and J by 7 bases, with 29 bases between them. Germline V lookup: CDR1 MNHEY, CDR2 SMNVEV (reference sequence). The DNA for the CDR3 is TGTGCCAGCAGTTCACGTCCCCGGTTAAGCCCAGTCACGGGAAATTCACCCCTCCACTTT. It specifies CASSSRPRLSPVTGNSPLHF.

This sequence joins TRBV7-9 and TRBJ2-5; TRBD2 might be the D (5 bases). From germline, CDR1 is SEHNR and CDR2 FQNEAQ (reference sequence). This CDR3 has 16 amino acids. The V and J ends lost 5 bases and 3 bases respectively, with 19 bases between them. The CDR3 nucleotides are TGTGCCAGCAGCCAACCCCCTAGCCTAAGGGAAGAGACCCAGTACTTC. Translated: CASSQPPSLREETQYF. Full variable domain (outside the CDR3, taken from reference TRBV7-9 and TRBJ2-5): DTGVSQNPRHKITKRGQNVTFRCDPISEHNRLYWYRQTLGQGPEFLTYFQNEAQLEKSRLLSDRFSAERPKGSFSTLEIQRTEQGDSAMYLCASSQPPSLREETQYFGPGTRLLVL.

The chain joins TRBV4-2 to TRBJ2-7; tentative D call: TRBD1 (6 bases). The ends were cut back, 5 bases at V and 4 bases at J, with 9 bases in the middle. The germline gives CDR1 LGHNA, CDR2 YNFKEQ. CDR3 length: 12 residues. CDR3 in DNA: TGTGCCAGCAGCTGGGGGCAGTACGAGCAGTACTTC. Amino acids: CASSWGQYEQYF.

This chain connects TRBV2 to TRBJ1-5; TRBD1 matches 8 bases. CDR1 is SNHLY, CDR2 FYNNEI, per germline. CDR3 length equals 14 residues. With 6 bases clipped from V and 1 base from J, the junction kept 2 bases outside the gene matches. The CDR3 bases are TGTGCCAGCAGCAGGGGGCGCAGCAATCAGCCCCAGCATTTT. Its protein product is CASSRGRSNQPQHF.

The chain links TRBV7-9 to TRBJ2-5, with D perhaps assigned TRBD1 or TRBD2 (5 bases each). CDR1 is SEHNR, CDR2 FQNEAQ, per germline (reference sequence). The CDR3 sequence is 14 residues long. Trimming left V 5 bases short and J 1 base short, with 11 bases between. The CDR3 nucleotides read TGTGCCAGCAGCACTGTTGGGGGCCAAGAGACCCAGTACTTC. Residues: CASSTVGGQETQYF.

CDR3 in DNA: TGTGCCAGCTTTGGGGACAGGGGGCCAATGGCCCAGTACTTC. Protein sequence: CASFGDRGPMAQYF. V usage is TRBV7-2 and J usage is TRBJ2-5; the match to TRBD1 covers 12 bases. V lost 8 bases to trimming and J lost 9 bases; unmatched junction nucleotides: 10. This CDR3 comprises 14 residues. Looked up from germline, CDR1 is SGHTA and CDR2 is FQGNSA.

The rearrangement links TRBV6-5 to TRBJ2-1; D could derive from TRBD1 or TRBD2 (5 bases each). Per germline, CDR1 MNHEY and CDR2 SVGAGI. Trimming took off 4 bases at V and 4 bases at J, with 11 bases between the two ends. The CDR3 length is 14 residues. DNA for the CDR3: TGTGCCAGCAGTTGGGACCCGCGATACAATGAGCAGTTCTTC. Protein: CASSWDPRYNEQFF.

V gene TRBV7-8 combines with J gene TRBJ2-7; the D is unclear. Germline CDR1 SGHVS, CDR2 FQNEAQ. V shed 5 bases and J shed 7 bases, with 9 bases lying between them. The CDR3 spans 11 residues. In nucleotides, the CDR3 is TGTGCCAGCAGCGGCTCTCGGGAGCAGTACTTC. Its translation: CASSGSREQYF.

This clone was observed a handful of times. For the CDR3, the DNA is TGTGCCAGCAGCGAGCAGCAAAACATTCAGTACTTC. It specifies CASSEQQNIQYF. The chain combines TRBV2 with TRBJ2-4; no clear D. The V end lost 6 bases, the J end lost 5 bases, and 8 bases lay between the germline ends. Germline V gene sequence: CDR1 SNHLY, CDR2 FYNNEI. The CDR3 loop spans 12 amino acids.

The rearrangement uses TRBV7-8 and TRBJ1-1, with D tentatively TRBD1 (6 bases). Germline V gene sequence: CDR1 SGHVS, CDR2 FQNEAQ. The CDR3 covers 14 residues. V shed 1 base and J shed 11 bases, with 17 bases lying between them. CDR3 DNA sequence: TGTGCCAGCAGCTTAGGGGTGTCAGGGGCGGGTGCTTTCTTT. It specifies CASSLGVSGAGAFF.

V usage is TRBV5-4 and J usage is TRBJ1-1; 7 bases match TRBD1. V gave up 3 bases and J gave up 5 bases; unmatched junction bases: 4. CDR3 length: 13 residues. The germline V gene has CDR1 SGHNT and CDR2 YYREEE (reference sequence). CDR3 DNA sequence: TGTGCCAGCAGCTCCGGGACAGTTACTGAAGCTTTCTTT. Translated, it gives CASSSGTVTEAFF.

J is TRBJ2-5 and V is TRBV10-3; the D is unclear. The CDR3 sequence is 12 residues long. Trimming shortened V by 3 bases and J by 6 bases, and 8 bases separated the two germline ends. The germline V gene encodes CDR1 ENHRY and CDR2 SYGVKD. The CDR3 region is CAISESVQTQYF. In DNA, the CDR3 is TGTGCCATCAGTGAAAGTGTTCAGACCCAGTACTTC.